This T cell receptor (beta chain) was retrieved from a study of PD-L1 blockade in urothelial cancer. The overall study: Reported median T cell count for blood samples was more than 110,000.

Assay used: immunoSEQ multiplex PCR; TCRdb lists only in-frame clones, some missing. Of roughly 63,000 clones in the sample, 80% to 90% were seen once. Time point given: pretreatment peripheral blood. The study collected 1 to 8 samples per patient, pretreatment and on-treatment. J gave up 0 bases and V 4 bases, and 5 bases lay outside the gene matches. Germline V gives CDR1 LNHDA, CDR2 SQIVND (reference sequence). The length of the CDR3 is 15 residues. The sample here was PBMCs, taken around atezolizumab (anti-PD-L1) treatment. The chain combines TRBV19 with TRBJ2-7; TRBD1 agrees at 8 bases. This receptor was identified in a man between 65 and 80 years old with urothelial cancer. CDR3 nucleotides: TGTGCCAGTAGTACTCGGACAGGGCACTCCTACGAGCAGTACTTC. Translation gives CASSTRTGHSYEQYF.